This T cell receptor beta chain was sequenced for a study of OX40 agonist ivuxolimab in advanced cancers. The study's findings and limits: Clonal expansion by week 6 occurred in CD4+ and CD8+ blood T cells (at 0.1 to 3.0 mg/kg).

This table comes from immunoSEQ multiplex PCR, and its TCRdb copy is limited to in-frame clones, with some not included. This table has some 80,000 clones, about four fifths appearing once. Of note for this clone: Its specificity is not known.

V gave up 1 base and J gave up 1 base, with 5 bases separating them. Germline assignment: CDR1 SGHRS and CDR2 YFSETQ. The CDR3 runs to 14 residues. This TCR derives from an adult with an advanced solid tumor such as melanoma, head and neck, liver or kidney cancer. This sequence joins TRBV5-1 and TRBJ2-2; D unclear. This specimen consisted of CD4+ or CD8+ T cells sorted from blood, obtained in a trial of the OX40 agonist ivuxolimab. The CDR3 bases are TGCGCCAGCAGCTTGTCACAGAACACCGGGGAGCTGTTTTTT. This gives the protein CASSLSQNTGELFF.